This TCR beta chain derives from a study of regulatory T cells in long-lasting Graves disease. Comment on this clonotype: As yet, its antigen is unknown.

Described time point: persistent/refractory GD, antithyroid drugs over 5 years with positive TRAb. With RNA extracted from PBMCs as input, the TCR library was made. CDR1 SEHNR and CDR2 FQNEAQ come from the germline V gene (reference sequence). Trimming stripped 5 bases from V and 1 base from J, with 15 bases between. The CDR3 is 16 residues long. Construction of TCR beta libraries relied on iRepertoire HTBI primers and on Arm-PCR targeting CDR3 regions. TCRdb re-called the multiplex PCR reads through MiXCR, storing one row per CDR3 protein. The sample carries some 420,000 distinct CDR3 sequences, 20% to 25% recorded once. Overall study results and limits: Segments TRBV28, TRBJ1-2 and TRBJ2-5 showed preferential usage in persistent disease. Persistent Graves' disease cases displayed lower TCR diversity than newly diagnosed ones.

The gene calls are TRBV7-9 and TRBJ1-5, with D hard to call. Sequencing used peripheral blood mononuclear cells (PBMCs), obtained when the disease was refractory, from a patient treated with antithyroid drugs. The TCR originated in a female donor with Graves disease. The CDR3 sequence: CASSPDDGLSNQPQHF. The DNA of the CDR3 is TGTGCCAGCAGCCCAGACGACGGCCTCAGCAATCAGCCCCAGCATTTT.